One and the same sample provided the 30 T cell receptor beta chains below, sequenced in a study of OX40 agonist ivuxolimab in advanced cancers. Assay: immunoSEQ multiplex PCR; the TCRdb copy retains only in-frame clones and omits some. The table has roughly 40,000 clones, 75% to 90% seen once; the top ten hold 4.7%. This specimen was CD4+ or CD8+ T cells sorted from blood, taken in a trial of the OX40 agonist ivuxolimab. The receptors originated from an adult with an advanced solid tumor such as melanoma, head and neck, liver or kidney cancer.

The chain links TRBV19 to TRBJ1-5; unclear D gene. The germline V gene encodes CDR1 LNHDA and CDR2 SQIVND (reference sequence). V was trimmed by 9 bases and J by 0 bases, leaving 9 bases between them. The CDR3 is made up of 13 amino acids. The CDR3 DNA is TGTGCCAGAGACCCACCTAGCAATCAGCCCCAGCATTTT. This encodes CARDPPSNQPQHF. The full variable domain, rest sourced from reference TRBV19 and TRBJ1-5, is DGGITQSPKYLFRKEGQNVTLSCEQNLNHDAMYWYRQDPGQGLRLIYYSQIVNDFQKGDIAEGYSVSREKKESFPLTVTSAQKNPTAFYLCARDPPSNQPQHFGDGTRLSIL.

The chain employs TRBV6-4 and TRBJ1-1, with D possibly matching TRBD1 (5 bases). V was clipped by 3 bases and J by 5 bases, with 10 bases between them. The CDR3 is 13 residues long. Germline CDR1 and CDR2: MRHNA and SNTAGT. Written as DNA, the CDR3 is TGTGCCAGCAGTGAGGGGGTAGGGACTGAAGCTTTCTTT. It is translated as CASSEGVGTEAFF.

The V and J genes are TRBV4-1 and TRBJ2-7, with 13 bases aligning to TRBD2. Germline assignment: CDR1 MGHRA and CDR2 YSYEKL. The CDR3 totals 18 residues. The V segment lost 0 bases and the J segment 2 bases; nucleotides outside the gene matches: 7. The CDR3 sequence is CASSQDLGLAGATYEQYF. The CDR3 DNA reads TGCGCCAGCAGCCAAGATCTAGGACTAGCGGGGGCCACCTACGAGCAGTACTTC.

The J gene is TRBJ1-2, the V gene TRBV18; D is uncertain. The CDR3 has 13 amino acids. Trimming left V 2 bases short and J 1 base short, with 5 bases between. Germline loops: CDR1 KGHSH, CDR2 LQKENI. CDR3 DNA sequence: TGTGCCAGCTCACCAGACTTTAACTATGGCTACACCTTC. This encodes CASSPDFNYGYTF.

This chain joins TRBV7-3 and TRBJ2-5, with TRBD2 as a possible D gene (5 bases). CDR1 SGHTA and CDR2 FQGTGA come from the germline V gene. V lost 4 bases to trimming and J lost 1 base, with 10 bases between them. The CDR3 covers 14 residues. The CDR3 loop reads CASSSGLSQETQYF. Here the CDR3 DNA reads TGTGCCAGCAGCTCCGGACTGAGCCAAGAGACCCAGTACTTC.

This rearrangement joins TRBV10-3 to TRBJ2-3; a weak D match, TRBD2 (6 bases). Germline CDR1 is ENHRY and CDR2 is SYGVKD. The CDR3 is 16 residues long. Between the trimmed V and J ends, which lost 0 bases and 1 base, there was a span of 11 bases. CDR3 region: CAISESPGGGTDTQYF. CDR3 in DNA: TGTGCCATCAGTGAGTCCCCCGGGGGTGGCACAGATACGCAGTATTTT.

This chain links TRBV7-2 with TRBJ2-7; 9 bases align to TRBD2. This CDR3 is built from 14 residues. CDR1 and CDR2 from the germline V gene are SGHTA and FQGNSA. V lost 5 bases and J lost 3; bases outside the gene matches: 5. In DNA, the CDR3 is TGTGCCAGCAGCACAATAGCGGGAGACTACGAGCAGTACTTC. Translation gives CASSTIAGDYEQYF.

This clone was observed once. The chain couples TRBV5-8 to TRBJ2-7, with D possibly being TRBD1 (6 bases). The CDR3 runs to 13 residues. Germline lookup yields CDR1 SGHTS and CDR2 YDEGEE. V lost 8 bases and J 7 bases, leaving 19 bases between the germline ends. CDR3 coding DNA: TGTGCCAGAAACGACAGGCCCAGTGGGGAGCAGTACTTC. Translating it yields CARNDRPSGEQYF.

The chain recombines TRBV30 with TRBJ1-2, with 8 bases that match TRBD1. Germline CDR1 and CDR2: GTSNPN and SVGIG (reference sequence). The CDR3 covers 15 residues. Trimming cost V 3 bases and J 0 bases; bases outside gene matches: 6. The CDR3: CAWRTRGLANYGYTF. In DNA, the CDR3 is TGTGCCTGGAGGACCAGGGGGCTAGCTAACTATGGCTACACCTTC.

The CDR3 DNA follows: TGTGCCAGCAGTGCGGATACTAACTATGGCTACACCTTC. Encoded protein: CASSADTNYGYTF. The V call is TRBV2, the J call TRBJ1-2, with unresolved D. Germline loops: CDR1 SNHLY, CDR2 FYNNEI. CDR3 length: 13 amino acids. Trimming removed 4 bases from V and 0 bases from J, with 6 bases in between.

This rearrangement joins TRBV7-2 to TRBJ1-4; 10 positions agree with TRBD1. Germline V gives CDR1 SGHTA, CDR2 FQGNSA. The V gene end was trimmed by 5 bases and the J gene end by 8 bases; junction bases not matched to a gene: 5. This CDR3 spans 14 amino acids. The CDR3 sequence: CASSHRTGGEKLFF. The CDR3 DNA reads as TGTGCCAGCAGCCACAGGACAGGGGGAGAAAAACTGTTTTTT.

This chain joins TRBV9 and TRBJ1-1; D is undetermined. V lost 3 bases to trimming and J lost 5 bases, with 14 bases between them. This CDR3 has 14 residues. Germline lookup yields CDR1 SGDLS and CDR2 YYNGEE. This CDR3 reads CASSEEDEGTEAFF. The CDR3 DNA follows: TGTGCCAGCAGCGAGGAGGACGAGGGAACTGAAGCTTTCTTT.

The rearrangement uses TRBV2 and TRBJ2-5, with 11 bases fitting TRBD1. J gave up 5 bases and V 3 bases, and 8 bases lay outside the gene matches. This CDR3 comprises 16 residues. Germline lookup yields CDR1 SNHLY and CDR2 FYNNEI. CDR3 sequence: CASSDFGQGALETQYF. In DNA form, the CDR3 reads TGTGCCAGCAGTGATTTTGGACAGGGGGCGCTGGAGACCCAGTACTTC.

V is TRBV10-1 and J is TRBJ2-2, with 8 nucleotides matching TRBD2. V trimming: 3 bases; J trimming: 7 bases; junction bases outside the gene matches: 10. The germline V gene has CDR1 WNHNN and CDR2 SYGVQD (reference sequence). This CDR3 contains 16 residues. In DNA form, the CDR3 reads TGCGCCAGCAGTGACGGAGCGGGAGTGGTTGGCGGGGAGCTGTTTTTT. Protein: CASSDGAGVVGGELFF.

V is TRBV2 and J is TRBJ1-2; 8 bases map to TRBD1. V trimming: 6 bases; J trimming: 3 bases; junction bases outside the gene matches: 6. The CDR3 length is 14 residues. Germline V gene sequence: CDR1 SNHLY, CDR2 FYNNEI. CDR3 nucleotide sequence: TGTGCCAGCAGCAGGGGGCAAAGGGACTATGGCTACACCTTC. It encodes CASSRGQRDYGYTF.

The V call is TRBV6-6, the J call TRBJ1-3; tentatively, D is TRBD1 (6 bases). Germline CDR1 and CDR2: MNHNY and SVGAGI (reference sequence). CDR3 length: 16 amino acids. Trimming cost V 0 bases and J 0 bases, with 9 bases left between them. CDR3 protein: CASSYSGQLSGNTIYF. The CDR3, as DNA: TGTGCCAGCAGTTACTCGGGACAACTCTCTGGAAACACCATATATTTT.

The rearrangement uses TRBV5-1 and TRBJ1-1; no clear D. The CDR3 loop spans 14 amino acids. Trimming shortened V by 2 bases and J by 5 bases, and 13 bases separated the two germline ends. Germline values: CDR1 SGHRS, CDR2 YFSETQ. CDR3 protein: CASSFAGMGTEAFF. Written as DNA, the CDR3 is TGCGCCAGCAGCTTTGCGGGGATGGGGACTGAAGCTTTCTTT.

Comments on this clone: Different DNA sequences within this sample yield the same CDR3. The chain uses TRBV5-4 and TRBJ2-7, with TRBD1 matching over 7 bases. V lost 4 bases to trimming and J lost 3 bases; unmatched junction nucleotides: 10. In germline, CDR1 is SGHNT, CDR2 YYREEE (reference sequence). This CDR3 comprises 15 residues. The DNA of the CDR3 is TGTGCCAGCAGCCTGCCGACGGGACAGCACTACGAGCAGTACTTC. It codes for CASSLPTGQHYEQYF.

The chain uses TRBV6-5 and TRBJ2-7; maybe TRBD2 (5 bases). Germline V gene lookup returns CDR1 MNHEY and CDR2 SVGAGI. This CDR3 is built from 13 residues. The germline V and J ends were trimmed by 4 bases and 0 bases, with 7 bases remaining between them. As DNA, the CDR3 is TGTGCCAGCAGTTTGACTATCTCCTACGAGCAGTACTTC. This gives the protein CASSLTISYEQYF.

This clone was recorded only once. V gene TRBV28 combines with J gene TRBJ2-5, with D perhaps TRBD1 or TRBD2 (6 bases each). The V end lost 6 bases, the J end lost 6 bases, and 23 bases lay between the germline ends. Per the germline V gene, CDR1 is MDHEN and CDR2 is SYDVKM. CDR3 length equals 16 residues. CDR3 coding DNA: TGTGCCAGCAGAGATCTTAGAATCGGGGGCAGGAAGACCCAGTACTTC. It is translated as CASRDLRIGGRKTQYF.

The chain recombines TRBV19 with TRBJ2-1; 11 nucleotides agree with TRBD1. Looked up from germline, CDR1 is LNHDA and CDR2 is SQIVND (reference sequence). The ends lost 5 bases at V and 8 bases at J; junction bases unmatched: 8. CDR3 length: 15 amino acids. The CDR3 loop is CASSDWGQGDHEQFF. CDR3 DNA sequence: TGTGCCAGTAGTGACTGGGGACAGGGGGATCATGAGCAGTTCTTC.

The rearrangement joins TRBV28 to TRBJ2-3; D unresolved. V shed 5 bases and J shed 4 bases, with 16 bases lying between them. CDR3 size: 15 residues. Per the germline V gene, CDR1 is MDHEN and CDR2 is SYDVKM. The CDR3 loop reads CASSLFTGDADTQYF. The CDR3 nucleotides are TGTGCCAGCAGTCTCTTTACCGGAGACGCAGATACGCAGTATTTT.

The chain combines TRBV6-6 with TRBJ2-2; 14 bases fit TRBD2. The CDR3 covers 14 residues. Germline V lookup: CDR1 MNHNY, CDR2 SVGAGI (reference sequence). V lost 11 bases and J lost 3; bases outside the gene matches: 2. As DNA, the CDR3 is TGTGCCGGGACTAGCGGGGGCCACACCGGGGAGCTGTTTTTT. Protein: CAGTSGGHTGELFF.

The rearrangement joins TRBV29-1 to TRBJ1-2; D is unresolved. CDR1 SQVTM and CDR2 ANQGSEA come from the germline V gene. The V and J ends lost 4 bases and 1 base respectively, with 7 bases between them. This CDR3 is built from 12 residues. CDR3 protein: CSVAPVNYGYTF. The CDR3 coding sequence is TGCAGCGTTGCTCCCGTTAACTATGGCTACACCTTC.

J is TRBJ1-4 and V is TRBV4-1, with TRBD1 matching 9 bases. V dropped 2 bases and J dropped 5; count of bases not matched to a gene: 6. Germline CDR1 and CDR2: MGHRA and YSYEKL. This CDR3 spans 16 amino acids. This CDR3 is CASSQTPDRGNEKLFF. The CDR3 DNA reads TGCGCCAGCAGCCAAACCCCGGACAGGGGAAATGAAAAACTGTTTTTT.

A single count supports this clone. This chain uses TRBV11-2 with TRBJ2-2; D possibly matches TRBD1 or TRBD2 (5 bases each). Trimming stripped 0 bases from V and 0 bases from J, with 8 bases between. This CDR3 spans 16 amino acids. Germline assignment: CDR1 SGHAT and CDR2 FQNNGV. The CDR3 protein is CASSLEVGANTGELFF. DNA of the CDR3: TGTGCCAGCAGCTTAGAAGTGGGGGCGAACACCGGGGAGCTGTTTTTT.

The rearrangement uses TRBV10-2 and TRBJ1-2, with D maybe TRBD1 (5 bases). The V end lost 2 bases, the J end lost 8 bases, and 12 bases lay between the germline ends. Germline CDR1 reads WSHSY; CDR2 reads SAAADI. This CDR3 spans 13 amino acids. This CDR3 is CASSEPPQGGYTF. CDR3 bases: TGCGCCAGCAGTGAGCCCCCCCAGGGCGGCTACACCTTC.

The J gene is TRBJ2-7, the V gene TRBV7-9, with D unclear. V was shortened by 4 bases and J by 4 bases, with 8 bases between the two germline ends. From germline, CDR1 is SEHNR and CDR2 FQNEAQ (reference sequence). This CDR3 spans 12 amino acids. CDR3 loop: CASSSFRYEQYF. CDR3 nucleotides: TGTGCCAGCAGCTCCTTTAGGTACGAGCAGTACTTC.

The CDR3 is CASSEASPNQPQHF. For the CDR3, the DNA is TGTGCCAGCAGTGAAGCAAGTCCCAATCAGCCCCAGCATTTT. The V gene is TRBV6-1, the J gene TRBJ1-5; D is unclear. Germline loops: CDR1 MNHNS, CDR2 SASEGT. The CDR3 is 14 amino acids. V was pared by 0 bases and J by 3 bases, with 6 bases between.

The V gene is TRBV6-1, the J gene TRBJ2-1, with no clear D. Germline loops: CDR1 MNHNS, CDR2 SASEGT. The CDR3 extends over 11 amino acids. V was pared by 0 bases and J by 16 bases, with 10 bases between. In DNA form, the CDR3 reads TGTGCCAGCAGTGAAGCGCGGTCCGGATTCTTC. Protein sequence: CASSEARSGFF.